The T cell receptor (beta chain) described here comes from a study of metastatic and nonmetastatic thyroid tumors. As for the study in general: Repertoires of blood and of tissue (tumor or nodule) from malignant and benign thyroid patients were compared.

Regarding the study as a whole: When malignant thyroid tumors were compared with benign nodules, TCR beta diversity was reportedly significantly higher in the malignant tumors. This held in both blood and tumor samples.

Germline V CDR1 and CDR2: SGHDT, YYEEEE. The CDR3 has 14 residues. Trimming cost V 5 bases and J 1 base; bases outside gene matches: 0. Patients had received no treatment of any kind before thyroid surgery. As handled by the study authors: A distant-metastasis classifier for papillary thyroid cancer was built using CDR3 differences across clinicopathological groups. With MiXCR, TCRdb called clones anew from the PCR reads. The V and J calls shown here were made by TCRdb, not taken from the authors' results. The profile shows tens of thousands of clones, 15% to 20% of them singletons. This clone showed up many times. The target antigen is unknown.

The sequencing sample was made of blood. The clonotype comes from a male donor with papillary thyroid cancer or a benign thyroid nodule (not recorded which). Some clones in this sample may be carry-over from other donors' samples. The chain has TRBV5-6 and TRBJ2-3; 11 nucleotides agree with TRBD1. CDR3 region: CASRGQGGTDTQYF. CDR3 nucleotide sequence: TGTGCCAGCAGGGGACAGGGGGGCACAGATACGCAGTATTTT.